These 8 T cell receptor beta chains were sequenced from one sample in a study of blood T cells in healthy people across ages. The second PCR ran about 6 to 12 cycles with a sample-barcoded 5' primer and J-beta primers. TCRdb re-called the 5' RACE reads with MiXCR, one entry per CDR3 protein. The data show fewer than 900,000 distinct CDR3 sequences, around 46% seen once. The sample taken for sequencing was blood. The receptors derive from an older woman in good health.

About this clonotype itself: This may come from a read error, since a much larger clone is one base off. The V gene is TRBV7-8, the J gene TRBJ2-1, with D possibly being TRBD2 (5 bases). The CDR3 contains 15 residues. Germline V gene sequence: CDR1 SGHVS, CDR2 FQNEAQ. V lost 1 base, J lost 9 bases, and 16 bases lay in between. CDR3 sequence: CASSLGVSGVCEQFF. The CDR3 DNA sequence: TGTGCCAGCAGCTTAGGTGTCTCCGGGGTCTGTGAGCAGTTCTTC.

CDR3 protein: CASSLRGTGGNEQFF. Here the CDR3 DNA reads TGTGCCAGCAGCTTGAGAGGGACAGGGGGCAATGAGCAGTTCTTC. The chain joins TRBV11-3 to TRBJ2-1, with 11 bases fitting TRBD1. The CDR3 has 15 amino acids. J was trimmed by 6 bases and V by 3 bases; bases with no gene match: 4. Per germline, CDR1 SGHNT and CDR2 YENEEA.

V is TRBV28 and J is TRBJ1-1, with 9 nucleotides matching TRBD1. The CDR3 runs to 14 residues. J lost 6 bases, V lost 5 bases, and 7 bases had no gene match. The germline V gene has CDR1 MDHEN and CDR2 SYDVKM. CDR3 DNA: TGTGCCAGCAGTCCCGGACAGGGGAGCGCTGAAGCTTTCTTT. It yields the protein CASSPGQGSAEAFF.

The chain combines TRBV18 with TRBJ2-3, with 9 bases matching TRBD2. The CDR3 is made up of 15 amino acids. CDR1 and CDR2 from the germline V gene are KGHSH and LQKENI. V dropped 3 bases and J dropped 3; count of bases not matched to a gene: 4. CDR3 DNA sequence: TGTGCCAGCTCACCGGTACTAGCGGGTACAGATACGCAGTATTTT. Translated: CASSPVLAGTDTQYF.

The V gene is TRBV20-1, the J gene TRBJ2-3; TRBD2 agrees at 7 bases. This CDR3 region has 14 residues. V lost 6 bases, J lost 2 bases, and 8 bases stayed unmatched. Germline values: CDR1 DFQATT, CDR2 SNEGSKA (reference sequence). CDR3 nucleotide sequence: TGCAGTGCAAGAAAACTAGCGCCCACAGATACGCAGTATTTT. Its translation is CSARKLAPTDTQYF.

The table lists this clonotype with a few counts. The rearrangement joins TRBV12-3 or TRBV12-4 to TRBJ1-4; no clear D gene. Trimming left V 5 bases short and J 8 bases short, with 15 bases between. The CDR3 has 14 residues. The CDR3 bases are TGTGCCAGCAGTGAGTCTCCGAATAGGGAAAAACTGTTTTTT. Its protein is CASSESPNREKLFF.

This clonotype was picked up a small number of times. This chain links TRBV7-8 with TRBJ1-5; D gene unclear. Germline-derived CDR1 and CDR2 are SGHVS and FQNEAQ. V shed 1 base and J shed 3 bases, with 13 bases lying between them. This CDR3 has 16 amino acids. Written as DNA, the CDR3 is TGTGCCAGCAGCTTAGTTCCCGCTACTACCAATCAGCCCCAGCATTTT. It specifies CASSLVPATTNQPQHF.

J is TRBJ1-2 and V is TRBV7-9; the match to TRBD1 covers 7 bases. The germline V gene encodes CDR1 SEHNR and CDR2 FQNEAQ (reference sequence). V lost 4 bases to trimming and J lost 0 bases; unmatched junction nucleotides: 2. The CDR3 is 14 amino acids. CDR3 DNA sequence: TGTGCCAGCAGCTCCCAGGGGGCTAACTATGGCTACACCTTC. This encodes CASSSQGANYGYTF.